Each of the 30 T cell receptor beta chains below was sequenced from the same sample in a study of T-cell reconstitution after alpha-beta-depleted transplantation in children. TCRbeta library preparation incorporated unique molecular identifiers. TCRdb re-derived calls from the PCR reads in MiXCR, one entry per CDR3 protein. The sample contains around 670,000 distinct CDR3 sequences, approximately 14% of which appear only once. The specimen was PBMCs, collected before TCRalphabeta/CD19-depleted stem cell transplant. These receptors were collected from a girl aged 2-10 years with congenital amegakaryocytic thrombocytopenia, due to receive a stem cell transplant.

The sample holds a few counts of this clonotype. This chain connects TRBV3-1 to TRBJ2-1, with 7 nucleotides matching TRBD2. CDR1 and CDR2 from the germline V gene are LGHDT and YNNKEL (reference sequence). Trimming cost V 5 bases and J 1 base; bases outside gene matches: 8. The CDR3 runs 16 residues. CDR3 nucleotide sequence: TGTGCCAGCAGCACAAGAACTAGCGATTCCTACAATGAGCAGTTCTTC. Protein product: CASSTRTSDSYNEQFF.

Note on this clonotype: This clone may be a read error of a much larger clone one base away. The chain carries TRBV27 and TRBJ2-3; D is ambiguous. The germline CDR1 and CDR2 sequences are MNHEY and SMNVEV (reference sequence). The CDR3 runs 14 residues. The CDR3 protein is CAISLYLSTDTQYF. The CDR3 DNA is TGTGCCATCAGTTTGTACCTTAGCACAGATACGCAGTATTTT.

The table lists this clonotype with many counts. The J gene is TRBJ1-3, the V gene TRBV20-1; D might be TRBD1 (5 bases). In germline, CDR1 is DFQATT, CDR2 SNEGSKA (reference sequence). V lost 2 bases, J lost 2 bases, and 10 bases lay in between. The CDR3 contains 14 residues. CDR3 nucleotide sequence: TGCAGTGCTAGACAGGGAGGGACTGGAAACACCATATATTTT. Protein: CSARQGGTGNTIYF.

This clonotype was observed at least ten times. In nucleotides, the CDR3 is TGCAGCGTTACAGGGGCAACTAATGAAAAACTGTTTTTT. This encodes CSVTGATNEKLFF. This chain connects TRBV29-1 to TRBJ1-4; 7 bases fit TRBD1. The CDR3 consists of 13 residues. The V and J ends lost 5 bases and 0 bases, in that order; junction bases with no gene match: 0. Looked up from germline, CDR1 is SQVTM and CDR2 is ANQGSEA.

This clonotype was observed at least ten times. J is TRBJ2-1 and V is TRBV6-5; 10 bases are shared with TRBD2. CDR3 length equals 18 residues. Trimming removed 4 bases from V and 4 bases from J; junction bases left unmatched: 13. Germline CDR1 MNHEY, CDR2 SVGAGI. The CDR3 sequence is CASSSYLTKREGYNEQFF. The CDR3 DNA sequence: TGTGCCAGCAGTTCATACCTGACGAAGCGGGAGGGGTACAATGAGCAGTTCTTC.

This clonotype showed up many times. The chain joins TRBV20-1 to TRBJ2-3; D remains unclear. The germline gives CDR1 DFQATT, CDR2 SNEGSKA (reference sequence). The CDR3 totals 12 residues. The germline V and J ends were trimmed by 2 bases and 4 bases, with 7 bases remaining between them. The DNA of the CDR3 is TGCAGTGCTAGATTTTCGGCAGATACGCAGTATTTT. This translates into CSARFSADTQYF.

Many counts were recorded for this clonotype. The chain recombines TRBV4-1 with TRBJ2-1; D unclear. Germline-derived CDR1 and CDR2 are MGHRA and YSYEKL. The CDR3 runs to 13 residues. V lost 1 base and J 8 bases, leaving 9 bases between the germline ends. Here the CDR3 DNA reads TGCGCCAGCAGCCAAGGTCGTATCGATGAGCAGTTCTTC. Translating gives CASSQGRIDEQFF.

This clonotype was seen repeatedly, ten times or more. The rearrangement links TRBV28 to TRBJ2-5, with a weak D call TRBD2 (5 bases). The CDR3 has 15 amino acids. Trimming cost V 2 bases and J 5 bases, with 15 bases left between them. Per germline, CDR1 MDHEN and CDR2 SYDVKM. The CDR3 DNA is TGTGCCAGCAGTTTAAGGCGGGTTGTTGGGGAGACCCAGTACTTC. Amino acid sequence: CASSLRRVVGETQYF.

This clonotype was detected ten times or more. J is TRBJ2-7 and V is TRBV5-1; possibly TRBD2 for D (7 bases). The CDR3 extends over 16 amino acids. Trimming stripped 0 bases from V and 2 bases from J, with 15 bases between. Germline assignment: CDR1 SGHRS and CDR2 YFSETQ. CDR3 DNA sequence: TGCGCCAGCAGCTTGGCGGGGGGCTATTTAGCCTACGAGCAGTACTTC. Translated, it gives CASSLAGGYLAYEQYF.

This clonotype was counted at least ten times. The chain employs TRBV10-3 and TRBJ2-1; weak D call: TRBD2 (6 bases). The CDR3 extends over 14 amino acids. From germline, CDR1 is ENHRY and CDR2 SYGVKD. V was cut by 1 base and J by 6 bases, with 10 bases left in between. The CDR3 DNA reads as TGTGCCATCAGTGAGTTCACTAGCACCAATGAGCAGTTCTTC. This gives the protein CAISEFTSTNEQFF.

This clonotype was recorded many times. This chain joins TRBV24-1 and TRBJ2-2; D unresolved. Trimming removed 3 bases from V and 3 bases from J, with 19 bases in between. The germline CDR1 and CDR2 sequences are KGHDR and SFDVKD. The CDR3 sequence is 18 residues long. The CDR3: CATSDERSGPEDTGELFF. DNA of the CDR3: TGTGCCACCAGTGATGAGCGATCAGGACCAGAGGACACCGGGGAGCTGTTTTTT.

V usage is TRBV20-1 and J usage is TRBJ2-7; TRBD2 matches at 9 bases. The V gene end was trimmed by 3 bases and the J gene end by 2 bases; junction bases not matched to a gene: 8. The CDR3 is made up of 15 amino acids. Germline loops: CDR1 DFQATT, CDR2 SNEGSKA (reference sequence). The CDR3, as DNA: TGCAGTGCTAGGGAGCCTAGCGGGGCTACCTACGAGCAGTACTTC. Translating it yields CSAREPSGATYEQYF.

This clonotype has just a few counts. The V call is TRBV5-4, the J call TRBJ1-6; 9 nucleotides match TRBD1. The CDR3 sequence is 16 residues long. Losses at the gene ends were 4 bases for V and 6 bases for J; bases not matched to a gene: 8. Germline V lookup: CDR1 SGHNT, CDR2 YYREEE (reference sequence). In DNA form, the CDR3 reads TGTGCCAGCAGCCAGGACAGGGGTCGGGGTAATTCACCCCTCCACTTT. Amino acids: CASSQDRGRGNSPLHF.

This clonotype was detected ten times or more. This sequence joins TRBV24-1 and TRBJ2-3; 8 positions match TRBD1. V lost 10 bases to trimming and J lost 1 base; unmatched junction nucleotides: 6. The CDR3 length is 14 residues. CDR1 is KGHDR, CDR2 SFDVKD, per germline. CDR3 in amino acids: CATRAGGRTDTQYF. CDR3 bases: TGTGCCACAAGGGCAGGGGGCCGCACAGATACGCAGTATTTT.

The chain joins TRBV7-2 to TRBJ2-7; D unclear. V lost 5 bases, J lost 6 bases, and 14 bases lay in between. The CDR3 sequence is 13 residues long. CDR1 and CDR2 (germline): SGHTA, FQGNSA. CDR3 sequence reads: CASSLPTRREQYF. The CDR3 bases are TGTGCCAGCAGCCTACCGACGAGGCGCGAGCAGTACTTC. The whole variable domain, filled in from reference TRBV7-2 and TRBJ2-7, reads GAGVSQSPSNKVTEKGKDVELRCDPISGHTALYWYRQSLGQGLEFLIYFQGNSAPDKSGLPSDRFSAERTGGSVSTLTIQRTQQEDSAVYLCASSLPTRREQYFGPGTRLTVT.

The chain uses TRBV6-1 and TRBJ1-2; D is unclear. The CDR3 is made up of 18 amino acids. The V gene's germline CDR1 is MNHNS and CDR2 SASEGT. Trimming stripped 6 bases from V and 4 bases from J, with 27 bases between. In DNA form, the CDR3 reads TGTGCCAGCAGCTTCCTACCTGGTTCGGTCTCTTATCCCTATGGCTACACCTTC. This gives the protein CASSFLPGSVSYPYGYTF.

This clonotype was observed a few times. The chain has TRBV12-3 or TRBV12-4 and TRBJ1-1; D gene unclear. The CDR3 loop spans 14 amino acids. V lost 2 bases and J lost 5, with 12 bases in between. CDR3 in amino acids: CASSLRSPRTEAFF. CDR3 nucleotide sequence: TGTGCCAGCAGTTTAAGGTCCCCAAGGACTGAAGCTTTCTTT.

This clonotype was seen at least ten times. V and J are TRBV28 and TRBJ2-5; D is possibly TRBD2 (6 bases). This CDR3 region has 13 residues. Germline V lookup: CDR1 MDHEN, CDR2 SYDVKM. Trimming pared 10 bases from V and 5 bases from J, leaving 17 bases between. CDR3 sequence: CATKLPGAETQYF. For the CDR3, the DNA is TGTGCCACCAAATTGCCGGGAGCCGAGACCCAGTACTTC.

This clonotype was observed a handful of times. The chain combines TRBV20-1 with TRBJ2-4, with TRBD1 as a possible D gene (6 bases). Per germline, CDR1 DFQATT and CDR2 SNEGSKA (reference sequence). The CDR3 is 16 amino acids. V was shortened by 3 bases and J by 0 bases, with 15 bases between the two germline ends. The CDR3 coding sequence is TGCAGTGCTAGTGGGGGCGTAGGTCTAGCCAAAAACATTCAGTACTTC. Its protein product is CSASGGVGLAKNIQYF.

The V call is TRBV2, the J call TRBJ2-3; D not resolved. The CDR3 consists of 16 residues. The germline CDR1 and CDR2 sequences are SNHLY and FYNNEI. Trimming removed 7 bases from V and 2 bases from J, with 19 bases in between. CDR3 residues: CASNSVANQYTDTQYF. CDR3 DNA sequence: TGTGCCAGCAACTCGGTAGCTAACCAGTACACAGATACGCAGTATTTT.

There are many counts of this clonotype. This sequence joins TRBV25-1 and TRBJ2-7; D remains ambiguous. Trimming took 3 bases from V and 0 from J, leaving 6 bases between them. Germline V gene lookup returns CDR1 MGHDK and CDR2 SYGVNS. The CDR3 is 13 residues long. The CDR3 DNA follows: TGTGCCAGCAGTGAGTATAGCTCCTACGAGCAGTACTTC. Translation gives CASSEYSSYEQYF.

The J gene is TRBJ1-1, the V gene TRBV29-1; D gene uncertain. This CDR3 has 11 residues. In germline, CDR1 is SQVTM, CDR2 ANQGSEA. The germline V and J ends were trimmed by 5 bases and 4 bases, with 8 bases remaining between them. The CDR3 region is CSVRWGTEAFF. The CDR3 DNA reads TGCAGCGTTCGCTGGGGCACTGAAGCTTTCTTT.

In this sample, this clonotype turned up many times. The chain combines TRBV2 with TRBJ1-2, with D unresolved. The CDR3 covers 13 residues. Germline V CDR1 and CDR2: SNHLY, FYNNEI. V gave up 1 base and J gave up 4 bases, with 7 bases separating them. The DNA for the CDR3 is TGTGCCAGCAGTGAAGACCGTGGCTATGGCTACACCTTC. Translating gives CASSEDRGYGYTF.

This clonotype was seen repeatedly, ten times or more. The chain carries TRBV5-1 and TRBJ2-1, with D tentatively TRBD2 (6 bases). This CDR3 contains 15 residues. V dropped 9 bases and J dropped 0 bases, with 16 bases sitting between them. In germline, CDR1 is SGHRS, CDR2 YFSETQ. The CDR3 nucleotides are TGCGCCACCTCACCTGGGGGAGGCTCCTACAATGAGCAGTTCTTC. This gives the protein CATSPGGGSYNEQFF.

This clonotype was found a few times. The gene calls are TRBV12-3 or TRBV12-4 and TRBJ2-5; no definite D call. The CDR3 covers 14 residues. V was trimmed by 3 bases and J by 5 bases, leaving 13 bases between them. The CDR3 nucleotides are TGTGCCAGCAGTTTTGGAAGACTGGGGGAGACCCAGTACTTC. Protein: CASSFGRLGETQYF.

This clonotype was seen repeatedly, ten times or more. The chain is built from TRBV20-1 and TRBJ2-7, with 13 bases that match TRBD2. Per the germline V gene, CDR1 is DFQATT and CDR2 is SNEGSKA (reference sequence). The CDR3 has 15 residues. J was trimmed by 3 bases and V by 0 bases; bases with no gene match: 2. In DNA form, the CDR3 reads TGCAGTGCTAGAGATAGGACTAGCGGGAGCTACGAGCAGTACTTC. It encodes CSARDRTSGSYEQYF.

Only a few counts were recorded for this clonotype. CDR3 sequence reads: CASSPGQRENIQYF. In DNA, the CDR3 is TGTGCCAGCTCACCAGGGCAAAGGGAAAACATTCAGTACTTC. This chain connects TRBV18 to TRBJ2-4, with D unclear. CDR3 length equals 14 residues. Germline values: CDR1 KGHSH, CDR2 LQKENI. Trimming shortened V by 2 bases and J by 5 bases, and 10 bases separated the two germline ends.

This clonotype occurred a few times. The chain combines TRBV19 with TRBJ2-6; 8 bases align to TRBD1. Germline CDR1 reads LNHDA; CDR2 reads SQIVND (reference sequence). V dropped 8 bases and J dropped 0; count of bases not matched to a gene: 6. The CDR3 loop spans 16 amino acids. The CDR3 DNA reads TGTGCCAGTTCCGGGACAGGCTACTCTGGGGCCAACGTCCTGACTTTC. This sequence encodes CASSGTGYSGANVLTF.

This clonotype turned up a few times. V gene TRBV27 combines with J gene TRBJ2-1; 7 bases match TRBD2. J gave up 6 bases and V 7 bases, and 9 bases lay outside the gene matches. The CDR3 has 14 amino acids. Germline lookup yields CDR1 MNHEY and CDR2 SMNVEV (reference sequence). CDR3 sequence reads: CASNYGGIGNEQFF. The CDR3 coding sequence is TGTGCCAGCAATTACGGGGGGATCGGCAATGAGCAGTTCTTC.

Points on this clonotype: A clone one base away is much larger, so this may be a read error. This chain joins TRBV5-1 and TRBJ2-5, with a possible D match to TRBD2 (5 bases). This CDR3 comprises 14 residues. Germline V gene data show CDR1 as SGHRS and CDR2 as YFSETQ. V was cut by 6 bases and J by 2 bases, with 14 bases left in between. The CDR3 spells CASNFIGVQETQYF. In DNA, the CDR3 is TGCGCCAGCAACTTCATCGGGGTGCAAGAGACCCAGTACTTC. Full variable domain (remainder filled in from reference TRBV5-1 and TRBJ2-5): KAGVTQTPRYLIKTRGQQVTLSCSPISGHRSVSWYQQTPGQGLQFLFEYFSETQRNKGNFPGRFSGRQFSNSRSEMNVSTLELGDSALYLCASNFIGVQETQYFGPGTRLLVL.